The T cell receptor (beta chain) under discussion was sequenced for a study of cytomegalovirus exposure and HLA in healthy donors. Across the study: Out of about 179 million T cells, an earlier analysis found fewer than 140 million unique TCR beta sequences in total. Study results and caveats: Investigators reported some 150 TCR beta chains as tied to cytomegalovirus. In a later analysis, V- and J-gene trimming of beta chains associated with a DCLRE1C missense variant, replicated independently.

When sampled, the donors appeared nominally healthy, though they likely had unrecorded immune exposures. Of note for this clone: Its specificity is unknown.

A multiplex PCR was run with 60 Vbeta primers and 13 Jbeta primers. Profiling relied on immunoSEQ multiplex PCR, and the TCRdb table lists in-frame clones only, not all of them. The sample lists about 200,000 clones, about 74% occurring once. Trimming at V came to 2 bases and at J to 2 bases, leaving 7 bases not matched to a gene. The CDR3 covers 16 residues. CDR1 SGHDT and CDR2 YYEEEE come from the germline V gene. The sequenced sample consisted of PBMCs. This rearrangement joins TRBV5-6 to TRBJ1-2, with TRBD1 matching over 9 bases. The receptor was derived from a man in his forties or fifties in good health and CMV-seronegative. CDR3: CASSFLETGGNYGYTF. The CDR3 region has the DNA TGTGCCAGCAGCTTCTTGGAGACAGGGGGAAACTATGGCTACACCTTC.